Listed here are 5 T cell receptor beta chains from one sample, sequenced in a study of blood T cell repertoires in COVID-19. Generated by immunoSEQ multiplex PCR, the TCRdb table keeps only in-frame clones and is missing some. The profile shows roughly 240,000 clones, 86% of them singletons. The sample comprised PBMCs or T cells enriched from blood (not recorded which). The receptors shown here come from a woman aged 45 to 65 who had recovered from COVID-19.

This clone was counted once. The gene calls are TRBV6-5 and TRBJ2-1, with TRBD2 identical over 12 bases. V shed 8 bases and J 6 bases; nucleotides not matched to a gene: 5. Germline V gives CDR1 MNHEY, CDR2 SVGAGI. The CDR3 length is 14 residues. The CDR3, as DNA: TGTGCCAGCGGACTAGCGGGACTTATCAATGAGCAGTTCTTC. Residues: CASGLAGLINEQFF.

The chain employs TRBV6-6 and TRBJ1-2; TRBD1 agrees at 9 bases. In germline, CDR1 is MNHNY, CDR2 SVGAGI (reference sequence). The ends lost 5 bases at V and 5 bases at J; junction bases unmatched: 12. The CDR3 has 16 amino acids. The CDR3 region has the DNA TGTGCCAGCAGTGTGCCGGGACAGGGTCGATGGTATGGCTACACCTTC. This encodes CASSVPGQGRWYGYTF.

The J gene is TRBJ2-4, the V gene TRBV28; 7 bases align to TRBD1. Looked up from germline, CDR1 is MDHEN and CDR2 is SYDVKM. The trim removed 4 bases at V and 9 bases at J, leaving 6 bases unmatched. The CDR3 loop spans 13 amino acids. The CDR3 protein is CASSWTGVGIQYF. The DNA for the CDR3 is TGTGCCAGCAGTTGGACAGGAGTGGGCATTCAGTACTTC.

This chain joins TRBV19 and TRBJ2-1; 10 bases fit TRBD2. V was pared by 5 bases and J by 6 bases, with 16 bases of the junction left unmatched. Germline CDR1 reads LNHDA; CDR2 reads SQIVND (reference sequence). This CDR3 spans 18 amino acids. CDR3 protein: CASSPALFLAGARNEQFF. For the CDR3, the DNA is TGTGCCAGTAGTCCAGCCCTCTTCCTAGCGGGAGCTCGCAATGAGCAGTTCTTC.

The chain is built from TRBV15 and TRBJ1-5, with 10 bases fitting TRBD1. The CDR3 contains 20 residues. From germline, CDR1 is LNHNV and CDR2 YYDKDF (reference sequence). V trimming: 3 bases; J trimming: 0 bases; junction bases outside the gene matches: 14. CDR3 region: CATSRGVWDRGPYSNQPQHF. CDR3 DNA sequence: TGTGCCACCAGCAGGGGAGTCTGGGACAGGGGCCCATATAGCAATCAGCCCCAGCATTTT.